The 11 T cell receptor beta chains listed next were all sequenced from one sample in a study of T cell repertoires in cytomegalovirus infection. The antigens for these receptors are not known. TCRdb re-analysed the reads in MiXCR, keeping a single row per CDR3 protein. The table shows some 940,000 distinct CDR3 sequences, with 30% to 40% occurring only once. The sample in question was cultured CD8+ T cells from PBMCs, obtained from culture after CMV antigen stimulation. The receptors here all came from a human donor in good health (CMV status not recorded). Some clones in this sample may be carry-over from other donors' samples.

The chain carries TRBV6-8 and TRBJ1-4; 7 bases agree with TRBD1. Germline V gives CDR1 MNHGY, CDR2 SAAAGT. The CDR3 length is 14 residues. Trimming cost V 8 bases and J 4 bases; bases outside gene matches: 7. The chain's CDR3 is CASGDSLFNEKLFF. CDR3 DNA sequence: TGTGCCAGCGGGGACAGTCTATTTAATGAAAAACTGTTTTTT.

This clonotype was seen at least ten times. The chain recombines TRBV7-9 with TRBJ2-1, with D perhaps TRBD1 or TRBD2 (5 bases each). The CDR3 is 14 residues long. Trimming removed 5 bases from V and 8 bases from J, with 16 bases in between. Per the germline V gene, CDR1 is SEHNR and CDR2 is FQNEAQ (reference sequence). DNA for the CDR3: TGTGCCAGCAGCGTCCGGGACCGCGCACATGAGCAGTTCTTC. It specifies CASSVRDRAHEQFF.

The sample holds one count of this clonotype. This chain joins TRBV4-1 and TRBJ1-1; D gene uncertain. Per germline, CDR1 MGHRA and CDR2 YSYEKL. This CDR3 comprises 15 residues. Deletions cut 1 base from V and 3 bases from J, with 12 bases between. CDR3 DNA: TGCGCCAGCAGCCAAGTTATGGGTACGGACACTGAAGCTTTCTTT. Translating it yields CASSQVMGTDTEAFF.

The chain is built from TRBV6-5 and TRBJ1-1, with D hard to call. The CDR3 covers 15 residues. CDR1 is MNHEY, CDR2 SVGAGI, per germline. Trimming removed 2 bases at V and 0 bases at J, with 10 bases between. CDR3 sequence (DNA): TGTGCCAGCAGTTACCAAACGTACCTGAACACTGAAGCTTTCTTT. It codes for CASSYQTYLNTEAFF.

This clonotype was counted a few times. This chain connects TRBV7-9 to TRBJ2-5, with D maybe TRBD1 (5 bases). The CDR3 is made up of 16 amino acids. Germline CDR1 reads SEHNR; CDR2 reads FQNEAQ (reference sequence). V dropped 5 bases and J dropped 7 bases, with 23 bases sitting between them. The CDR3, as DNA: TGTGCCAGCAGCCAGATGACAGAAGGGATAAAGGTGACCCAGTACTTC. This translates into CASSQMTEGIKVTQYF.

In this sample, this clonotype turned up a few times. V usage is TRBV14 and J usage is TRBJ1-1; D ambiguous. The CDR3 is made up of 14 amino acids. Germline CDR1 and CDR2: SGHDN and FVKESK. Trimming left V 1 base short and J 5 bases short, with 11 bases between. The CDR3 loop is CASSQGAVTTEAFF. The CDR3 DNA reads TGTGCCAGCAGCCAAGGGGCCGTGACGACTGAAGCTTTCTTT.

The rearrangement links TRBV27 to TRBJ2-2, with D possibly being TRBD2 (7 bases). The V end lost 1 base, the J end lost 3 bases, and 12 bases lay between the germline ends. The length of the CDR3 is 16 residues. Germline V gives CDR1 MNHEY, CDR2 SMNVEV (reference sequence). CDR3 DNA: TGTGCCAGCAGTTTATGGGCGGGGGCGGACACCGGGGAGCTGTTTTTT. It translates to CASSLWAGADTGELFF.

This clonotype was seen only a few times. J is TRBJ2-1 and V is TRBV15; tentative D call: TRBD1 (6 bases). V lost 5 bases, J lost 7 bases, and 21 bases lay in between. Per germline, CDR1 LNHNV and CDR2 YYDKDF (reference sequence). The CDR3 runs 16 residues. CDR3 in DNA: TGTGCCACCAGCCCGGGGATAGGGGGAGTAGAAAATGAGCAGTTCTTC. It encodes CATSPGIGGVENEQFF.

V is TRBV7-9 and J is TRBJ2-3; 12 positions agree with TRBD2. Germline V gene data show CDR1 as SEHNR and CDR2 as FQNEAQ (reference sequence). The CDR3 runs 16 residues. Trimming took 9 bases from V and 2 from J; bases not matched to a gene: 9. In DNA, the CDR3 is TGTGCCAGTTCGCAACTAGCGGGGGGTTACACAGATACGCAGTATTTT. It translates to CASSQLAGGYTDTQYF.

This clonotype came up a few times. The CDR3 loop reads CASSLSDDYGYTF. CDR3 coding DNA: TGTGCCAGCAGTTTGTCAGACGACTATGGCTACACCTTC. The chain has TRBV6-2 or TRBV6-3 and TRBJ1-2; D not resolved. The CDR3 extends over 13 amino acids. In germline, CDR1 is MNHEY, CDR2 SVGEGT. V gave up 4 bases and J gave up 3 bases, with 9 bases separating them.

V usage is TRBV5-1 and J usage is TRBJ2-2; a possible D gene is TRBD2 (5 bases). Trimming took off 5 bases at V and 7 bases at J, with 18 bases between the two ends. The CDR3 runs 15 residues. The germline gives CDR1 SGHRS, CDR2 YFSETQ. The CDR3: CASRSDTEADGELFF. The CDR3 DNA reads TGCGCCAGCAGAAGCGACACAGAAGCGGACGGGGAGCTGTTTTTT.